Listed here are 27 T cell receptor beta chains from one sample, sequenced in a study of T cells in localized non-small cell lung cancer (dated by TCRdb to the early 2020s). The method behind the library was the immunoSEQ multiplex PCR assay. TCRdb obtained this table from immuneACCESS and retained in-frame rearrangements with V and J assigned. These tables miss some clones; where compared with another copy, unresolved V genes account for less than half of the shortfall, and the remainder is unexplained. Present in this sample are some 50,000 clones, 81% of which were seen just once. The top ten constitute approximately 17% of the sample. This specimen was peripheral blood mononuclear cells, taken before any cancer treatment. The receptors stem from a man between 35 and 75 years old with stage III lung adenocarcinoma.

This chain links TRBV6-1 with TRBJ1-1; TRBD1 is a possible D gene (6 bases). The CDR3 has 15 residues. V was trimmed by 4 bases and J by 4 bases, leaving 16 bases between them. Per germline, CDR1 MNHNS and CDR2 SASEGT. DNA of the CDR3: TGTGCCAGCAGTGTGTCGGACAGCCCCAGCACTGAAGCTTTCTTT. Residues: CASSVSDSPSTEAFF.

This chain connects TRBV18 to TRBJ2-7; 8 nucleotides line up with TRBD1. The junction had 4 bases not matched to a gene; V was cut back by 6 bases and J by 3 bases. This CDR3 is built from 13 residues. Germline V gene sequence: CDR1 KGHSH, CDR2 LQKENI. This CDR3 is CASSSDRGYEQYF. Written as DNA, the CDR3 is TGTGCCAGCTCCTCAGACAGGGGCTACGAGCAGTACTTC.

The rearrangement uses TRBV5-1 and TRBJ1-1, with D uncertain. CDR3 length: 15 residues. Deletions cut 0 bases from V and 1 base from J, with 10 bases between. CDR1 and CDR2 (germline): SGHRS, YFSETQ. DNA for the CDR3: TGCGCCAGCAGCTTGGGTTGGGGTACGAACACTGAAGCTTTCTTT. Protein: CASSLGWGTNTEAFF.

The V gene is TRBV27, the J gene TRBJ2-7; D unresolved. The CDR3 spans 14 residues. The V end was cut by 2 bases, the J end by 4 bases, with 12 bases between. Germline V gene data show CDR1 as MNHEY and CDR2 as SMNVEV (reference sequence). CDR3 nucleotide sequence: TGTGCCAGCAGTTTAAGTAATATGGGGTACGAGCAGTACTTC. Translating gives CASSLSNMGYEQYF.

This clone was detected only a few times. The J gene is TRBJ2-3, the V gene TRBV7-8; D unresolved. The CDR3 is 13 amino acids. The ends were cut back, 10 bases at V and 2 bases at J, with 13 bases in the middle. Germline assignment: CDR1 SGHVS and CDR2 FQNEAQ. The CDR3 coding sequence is TGTGCCACCAAATTCCCGACCACAGATACGCAGTATTTT. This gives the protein CATKFPTTDTQYF.

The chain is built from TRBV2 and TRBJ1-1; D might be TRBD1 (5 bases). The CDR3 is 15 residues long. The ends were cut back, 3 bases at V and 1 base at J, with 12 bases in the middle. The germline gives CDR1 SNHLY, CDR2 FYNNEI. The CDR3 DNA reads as TGTGCCAGCAGTGAGGGGGGATCACCGAACACTGAAGCTTTCTTT. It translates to CASSEGGSPNTEAFF.

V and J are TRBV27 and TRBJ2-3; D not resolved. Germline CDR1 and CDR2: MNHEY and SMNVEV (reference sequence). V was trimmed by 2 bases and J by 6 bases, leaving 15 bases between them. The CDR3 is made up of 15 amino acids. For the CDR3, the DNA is TGTGCCAGCAGTTTACGGACCCTTCCCCTTGATACGCAGTATTTT. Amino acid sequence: CASSLRTLPLDTQYF.

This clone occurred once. The DNA of the CDR3 is TGTGCCAGCAGCCGGGGGGCAGTAGGCGCAGATACGCAGTATTTT. Residues: CASSRGAVGADTQYF. This chain links TRBV7-7 with TRBJ2-3; TRBD2 might be the D (7 bases). Trimming pared 5 bases from V and 4 bases from J, leaving 16 bases between. Germline CDR1 is SSHAT and CDR2 is FNYEAQ (reference sequence). The CDR3 loop spans 15 amino acids.

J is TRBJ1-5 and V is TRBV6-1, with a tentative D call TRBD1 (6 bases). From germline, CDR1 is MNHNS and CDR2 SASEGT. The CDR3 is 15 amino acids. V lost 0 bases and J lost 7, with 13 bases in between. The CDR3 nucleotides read TGTGCCAGCAGTGAAGCGGAGGGGGAGTTCCAGCCCCAGCATTTT. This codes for CASSEAEGEFQPQHF.

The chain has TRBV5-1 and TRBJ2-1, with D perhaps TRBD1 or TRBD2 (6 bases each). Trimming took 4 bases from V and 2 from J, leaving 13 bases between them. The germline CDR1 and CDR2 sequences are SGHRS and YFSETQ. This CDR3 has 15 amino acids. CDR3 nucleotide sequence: TGCGCCAGCAGCCAAACGGGGGCCACCTACAATGAGCAGTTCTTC. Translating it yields CASSQTGATYNEQFF.

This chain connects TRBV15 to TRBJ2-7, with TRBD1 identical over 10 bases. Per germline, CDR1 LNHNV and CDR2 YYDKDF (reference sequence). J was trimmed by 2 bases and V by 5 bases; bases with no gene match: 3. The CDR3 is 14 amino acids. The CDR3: CATSGGQGAYEQYF. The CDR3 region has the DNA TGTGCCACCAGCGGTGGACAGGGGGCCTACGAGCAGTACTTC.

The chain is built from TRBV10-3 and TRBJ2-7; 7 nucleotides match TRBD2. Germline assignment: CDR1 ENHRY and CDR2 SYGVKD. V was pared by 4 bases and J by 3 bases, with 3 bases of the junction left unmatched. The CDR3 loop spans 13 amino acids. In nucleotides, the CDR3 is TGTGCCATCAGTGTAGGGGAGGGCTACGAGCAGTACTTC. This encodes CAISVGEGYEQYF.

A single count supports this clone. The CDR3 nucleotides read TGCGCCAGCAGTGAGAGGACAGGGGTCTACAATGAGCAGTTCTTC. Translating gives CASSERTGVYNEQFF. The gene calls are TRBV10-1 and TRBJ2-1; 9 positions match TRBD1. The CDR3 sequence is 15 residues long. Germline lookup yields CDR1 WNHNN and CDR2 SYGVQD (reference sequence). The junction had 2 bases not matched to a gene; V was cut back by 2 bases and J by 3 bases.

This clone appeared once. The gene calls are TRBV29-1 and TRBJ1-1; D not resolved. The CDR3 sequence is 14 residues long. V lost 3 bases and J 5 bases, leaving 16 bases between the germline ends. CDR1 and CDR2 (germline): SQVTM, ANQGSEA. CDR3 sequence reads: CSVETQGRVTEAFF. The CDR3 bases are TGCAGCGTTGAGACGCAAGGGCGAGTTACTGAAGCTTTCTTT.

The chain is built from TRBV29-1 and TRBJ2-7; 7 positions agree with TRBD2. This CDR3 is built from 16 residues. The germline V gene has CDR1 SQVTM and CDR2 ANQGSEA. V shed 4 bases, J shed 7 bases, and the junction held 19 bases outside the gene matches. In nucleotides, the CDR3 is TGCAGCGTTGGACTAAAGGAGCGGGGAGGGTGGGAGGAGCAGTACTTC. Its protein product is CSVGLKERGGWEEQYF.

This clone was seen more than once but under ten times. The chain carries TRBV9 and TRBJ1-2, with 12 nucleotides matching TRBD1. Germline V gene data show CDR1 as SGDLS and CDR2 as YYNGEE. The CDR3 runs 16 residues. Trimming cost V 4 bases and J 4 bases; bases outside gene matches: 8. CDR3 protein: CASSPSGTGGFYGYTF. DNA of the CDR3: TGTGCCAGCAGCCCCTCCGGGACAGGGGGCTTCTATGGCTACACCTTC.

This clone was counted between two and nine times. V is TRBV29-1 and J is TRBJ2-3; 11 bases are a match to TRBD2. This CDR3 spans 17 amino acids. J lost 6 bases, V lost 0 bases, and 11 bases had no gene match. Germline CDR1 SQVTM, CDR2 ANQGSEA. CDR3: CSVEDPFIAGGPDTQYF. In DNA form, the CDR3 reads TGCAGCGTTGAAGATCCCTTCATAGCGGGGGGGCCGGATACGCAGTATTTT.

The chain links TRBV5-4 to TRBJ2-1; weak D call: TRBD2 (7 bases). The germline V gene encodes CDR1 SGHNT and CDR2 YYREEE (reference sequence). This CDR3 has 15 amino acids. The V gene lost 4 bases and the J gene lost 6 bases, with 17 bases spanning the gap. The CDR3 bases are TGTGCCAGCAGCCGTCCCGGGGGGCCCATCAATGAGCAGTTCTTC. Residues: CASSRPGGPINEQFF.

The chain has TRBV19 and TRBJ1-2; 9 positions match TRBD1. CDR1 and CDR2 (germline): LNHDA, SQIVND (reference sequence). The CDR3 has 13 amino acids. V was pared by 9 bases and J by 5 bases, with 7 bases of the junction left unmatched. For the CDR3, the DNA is TGTGCCAGACGGACAGGGGAAGGATATGGCTACACCTTC. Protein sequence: CARRTGEGYGYTF.

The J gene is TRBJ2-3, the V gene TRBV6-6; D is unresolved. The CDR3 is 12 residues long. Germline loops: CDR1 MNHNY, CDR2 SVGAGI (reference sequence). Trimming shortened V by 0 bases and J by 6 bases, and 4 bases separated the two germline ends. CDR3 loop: CASSYSGDTQYF. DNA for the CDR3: TGTGCCAGCAGTTACTCCGGGGATACGCAGTATTTT.

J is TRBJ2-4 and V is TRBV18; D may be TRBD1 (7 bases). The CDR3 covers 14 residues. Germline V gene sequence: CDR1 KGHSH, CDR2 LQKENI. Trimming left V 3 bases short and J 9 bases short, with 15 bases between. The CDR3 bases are TGTGCCAGCTCACCGAGACAGGAGGGGGCCATTCAGTACTTC. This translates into CASSPRQEGAIQYF.

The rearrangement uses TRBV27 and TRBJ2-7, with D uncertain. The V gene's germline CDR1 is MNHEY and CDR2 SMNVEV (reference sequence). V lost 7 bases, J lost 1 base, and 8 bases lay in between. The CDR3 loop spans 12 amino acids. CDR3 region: CASTPGSYEQYF. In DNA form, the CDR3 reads TGTGCCAGCACCCCTGGATCCTACGAGCAGTACTTC.

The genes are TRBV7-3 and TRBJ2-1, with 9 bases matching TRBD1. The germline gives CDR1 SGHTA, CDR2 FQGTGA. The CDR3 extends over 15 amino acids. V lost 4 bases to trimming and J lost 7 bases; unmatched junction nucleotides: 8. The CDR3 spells CASSWGTGTGNEQFF. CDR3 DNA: TGTGCCAGCAGCTGGGGGACAGGGACAGGGAATGAGCAGTTCTTC. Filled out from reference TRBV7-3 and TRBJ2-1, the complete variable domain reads GAGVSQTPSNKVTEKGKYVELRCDPISGHTALYWYRQSLGQGPEFLIYFQGTGAADDSGLPNDRFFAVRPEGSVSTLKIQRTERGDSAVYLCASSWGTGTGNEQFFGPGTRLTVL.

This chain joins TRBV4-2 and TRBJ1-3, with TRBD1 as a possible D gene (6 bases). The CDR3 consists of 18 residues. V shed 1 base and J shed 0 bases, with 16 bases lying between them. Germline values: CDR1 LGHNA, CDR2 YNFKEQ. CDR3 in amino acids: CASSQVSDSPISGNTIYF. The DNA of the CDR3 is TGTGCCAGCAGCCAAGTATCGGACAGCCCCATCTCTGGAAACACCATATATTTT.

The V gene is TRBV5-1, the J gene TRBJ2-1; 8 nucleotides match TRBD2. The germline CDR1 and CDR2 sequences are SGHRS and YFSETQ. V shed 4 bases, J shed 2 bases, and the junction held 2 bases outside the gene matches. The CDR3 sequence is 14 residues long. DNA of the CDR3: TGCGCCAGCAGCGGGGGACTAGCCTACAATGAGCAGTTCTTC. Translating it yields CASSGGLAYNEQFF.

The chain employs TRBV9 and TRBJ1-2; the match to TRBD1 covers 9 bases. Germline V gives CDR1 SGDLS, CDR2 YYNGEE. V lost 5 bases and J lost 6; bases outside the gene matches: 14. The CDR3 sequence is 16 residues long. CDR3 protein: CASRDNYRDRENGYTF. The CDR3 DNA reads TGTGCCAGCAGGGATAACTACCGGGACAGGGAGAATGGCTACACCTTC.

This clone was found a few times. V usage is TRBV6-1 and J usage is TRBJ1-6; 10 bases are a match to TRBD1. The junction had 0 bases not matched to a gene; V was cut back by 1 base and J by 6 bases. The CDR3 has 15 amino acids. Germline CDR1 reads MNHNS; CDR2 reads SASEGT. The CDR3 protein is CASSEGTGGNSPLHF. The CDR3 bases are TGTGCCAGCAGTGAAGGGACAGGGGGTAATTCACCCCTCCACTTT.